The source of this T cell receptor beta chain is a study of blood T cell repertoires in COVID-19. V lost 3 bases and J 1 base, leaving 14 bases between the germline ends. CDR3 length: 15 residues. Germline values: CDR1 SQVTM, CDR2 ANQGSEA. Authors' methods: The authors estimated nucleated cell counts from reference gene primer amplification. Sequenced by immunoSEQ multiplex PCR; TCRdb stores in-frame clones only, minus some. Clonal size and the V and J genes are those of that table, whereas D and trimming came from the DNA. The repertoire consists of 110,000 to 150,000 clones, with approximately 83% occurring once and the leading ten covering approximately 8%.

This sequence joins TRBV29-1 and TRBJ2-3; tentative D call: TRBD1 (5 bases). The clonotype comes from a human donor in a cohort sampled during active COVID-19. Source material: peripheral blood. The CDR3 DNA reads as TGCAGCGTTGAGCTTCCCCAAGGGGGCACAGATACGCAGTATTTT. It encodes CSVELPQGGTDTQYF.